Sequencing of this TCR beta chain was carried out in a study of Graves' ophthalmopathy and Graves' hyperthyroidism. Turning to this clonotype: A read error may account for a junction end that differs from germline.

As the template, RNA transcripts were used to amplify TCR beta CDR3 regions. An opening RT-PCR round employed HTBI primers and preceded a second-round multiplex PCR. A single record per CDR3 protein comes from TCRdb applying MiXCR to the multiplex PCR reads. The profile shows about 640,000 distinct CDR3 sequences, over 40% of them singletons. Sample: peripheral blood. The TCR sequence derives from an adult man with Graves' ophthalmopathy.

In nucleotides, the CDR3 is TGTGCCAGCAGTGAAGCGATCGCAGGGGGCGGAAACACCATATATTTT. It codes for CASSEAIAGGGNTIYF. This chain links TRBV10-3 with TRBJ1-3; 8 bases match TRBD1. The germline CDR1 and CDR2 sequences are ENHRY and SYGVKD. This CDR3 contains 16 residues.